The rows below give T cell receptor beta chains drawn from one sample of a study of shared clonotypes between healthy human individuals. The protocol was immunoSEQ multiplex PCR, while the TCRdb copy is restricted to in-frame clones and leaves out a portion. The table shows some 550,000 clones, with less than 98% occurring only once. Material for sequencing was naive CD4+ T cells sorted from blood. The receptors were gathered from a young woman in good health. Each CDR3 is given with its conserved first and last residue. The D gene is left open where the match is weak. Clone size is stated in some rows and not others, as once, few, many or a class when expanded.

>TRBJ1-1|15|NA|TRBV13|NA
TGTGCCAGCAGCTTAACCGGGACACCGAACACTGAAGCTTTCTTT
CASSLTGTPNTEAFF
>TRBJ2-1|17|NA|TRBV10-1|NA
TGCGCCAGCAGTGCGGCGGTCCTACAGGGCTCCTACAATGAGCAGTTCTTC
CASSAAVLQGSYNEQFF
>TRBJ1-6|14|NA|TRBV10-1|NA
TGCGCCAGCAGTGCGCGCCCCGGGCATTCACCCCTCCACTTT
CASSARPGHSPLHF
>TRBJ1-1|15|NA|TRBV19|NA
TGTGCCAGTAGGGGTCAGGAGTTAAGTATCACTGAAGCTTTCTTT
CASRGQELSITEAFF
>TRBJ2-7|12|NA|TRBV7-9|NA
TGTGCCAGCAGCTTACTTAATGCCGAGCAGTACTTC
CASSLLNAEQYF
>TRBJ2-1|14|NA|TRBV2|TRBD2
TGTGCCAGCAGTGAATTAGCGGGAGGCAATGAGCAGTTCTTC
CASSELAGGNEQFF
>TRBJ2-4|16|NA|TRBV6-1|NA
TGTGCCAGCAGTGAAACTAATTCGTGGGCCAAAAACATTCAGTACTTC
CASSETNSWAKNIQYF
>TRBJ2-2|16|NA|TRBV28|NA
TGTGCCAGCAGTTTCGTTCCCGGGAGTAGCTCCGGGGAGCTGTTTTTT
CASSFVPGSSSGELFF
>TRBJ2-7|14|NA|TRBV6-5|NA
TGTGCCAGCAGTAGGGGTCCAAGGCACTACGAGCAGTACTTC
CASSRGPRHYEQYF
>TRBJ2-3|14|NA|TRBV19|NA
TGTGCCAGTAGTAGCCCGGCTAGCACAGATACGCAGTATTTT
CASSSPASTDTQYF
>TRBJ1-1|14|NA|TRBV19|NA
TGTGCCAGTAGTATAGTCCAGGGCCGCACTGAAGCTTTCTTT
CASSIVQGRTEAFF
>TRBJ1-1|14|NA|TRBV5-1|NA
TGCGCCAGCAGCCGATCAGGGGCGAACACTGAAGCTTTCTTT
CASSRSGANTEAFF
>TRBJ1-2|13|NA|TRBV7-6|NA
TGTGCCAGCAGCTTAGCCGGCGGCTATGGCTACACCTTC
CASSLAGGYGYTF
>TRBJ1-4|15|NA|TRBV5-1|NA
TGCGCCAGCAGCGGAACGGGTGGTCCGGGTGAAAAACTGTTTTTT
CASSGTGGPGEKLFF
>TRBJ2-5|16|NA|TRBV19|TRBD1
TGTGCCAGTAGTATAGGGGGGGGACAGGGCCAAGAGACCCAGTACTTC
CASSIGGGQGQETQYF
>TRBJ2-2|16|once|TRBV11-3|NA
TGTGCCAGCAGCTTAAGCCCCGGTGCGAACACCGGGGAGCTGTTTTTT
CASSLSPGANTGELFF
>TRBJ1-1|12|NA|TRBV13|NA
TGTGCCAGCAGCTTAAATGGGGATCGAGCTTTCTTT
CASSLNGDRAFF
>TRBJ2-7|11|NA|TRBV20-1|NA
TGCAGTAAGACCACAGGTTACGAGCAGTACTTC
CSKTTGYEQYF
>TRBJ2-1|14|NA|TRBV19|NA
TGTGCCAGTAGTAAGGGACGCTCCTACAATGAGCAGTTCTTC
CASSKGRSYNEQFF
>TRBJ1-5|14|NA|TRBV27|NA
TGTGCCAGCAGGGAATACGGCCTTCATCAGCCCCAGCATTTT
CASREYGLHQPQHF
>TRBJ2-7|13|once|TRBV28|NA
TGTGCCACTTCAGGGTCGCCGTCCTACGAGCAGTACTTC
CATSGSPSYEQYF
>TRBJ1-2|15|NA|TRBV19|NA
TGTGCCAGTAGTATAGCTGGCAGGGGCTTCTATGGCTACACCTTC
CASSIAGRGFYGYTF